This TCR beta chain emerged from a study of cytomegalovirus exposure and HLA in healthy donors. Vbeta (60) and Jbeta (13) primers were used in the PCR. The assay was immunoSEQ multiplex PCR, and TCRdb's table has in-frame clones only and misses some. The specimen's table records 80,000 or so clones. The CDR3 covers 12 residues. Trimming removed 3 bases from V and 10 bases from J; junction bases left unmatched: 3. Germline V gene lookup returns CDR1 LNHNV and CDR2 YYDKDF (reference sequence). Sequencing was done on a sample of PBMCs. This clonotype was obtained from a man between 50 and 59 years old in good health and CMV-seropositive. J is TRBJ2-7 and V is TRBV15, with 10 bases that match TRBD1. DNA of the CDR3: TGTGCCACCAGCAGGGACAGGGGGATTCAGTACGTC. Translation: CATSRDRGIQYV.